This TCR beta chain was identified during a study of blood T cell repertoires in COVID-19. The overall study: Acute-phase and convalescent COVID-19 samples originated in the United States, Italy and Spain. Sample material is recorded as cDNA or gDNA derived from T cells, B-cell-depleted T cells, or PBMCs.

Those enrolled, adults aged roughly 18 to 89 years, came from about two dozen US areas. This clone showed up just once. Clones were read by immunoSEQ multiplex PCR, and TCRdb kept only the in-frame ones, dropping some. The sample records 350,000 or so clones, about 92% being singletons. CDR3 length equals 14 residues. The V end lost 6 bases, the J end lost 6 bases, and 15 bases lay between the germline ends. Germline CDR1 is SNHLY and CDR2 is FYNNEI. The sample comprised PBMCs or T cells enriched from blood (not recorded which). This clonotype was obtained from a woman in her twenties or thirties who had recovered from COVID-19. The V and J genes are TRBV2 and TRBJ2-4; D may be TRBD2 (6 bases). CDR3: CASSDLGGGNIQYF. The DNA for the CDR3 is TGTGCCAGCAGCGACTTGGGAGGTGGAAACATTCAGTACTTC.